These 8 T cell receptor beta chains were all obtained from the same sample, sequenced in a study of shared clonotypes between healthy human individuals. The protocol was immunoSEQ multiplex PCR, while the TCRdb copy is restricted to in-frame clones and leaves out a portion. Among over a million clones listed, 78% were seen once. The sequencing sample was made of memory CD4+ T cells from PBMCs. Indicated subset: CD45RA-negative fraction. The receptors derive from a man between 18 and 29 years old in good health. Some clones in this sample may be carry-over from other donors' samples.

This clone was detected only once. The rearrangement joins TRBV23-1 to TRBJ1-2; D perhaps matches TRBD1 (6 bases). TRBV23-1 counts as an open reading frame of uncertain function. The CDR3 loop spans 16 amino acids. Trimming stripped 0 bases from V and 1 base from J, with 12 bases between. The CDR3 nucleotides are TGCGCCAGCAGTCAATCGGCACAGGGCCATAACTATGGCTACACCTTC. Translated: CASSQSAQGHNYGYTF.

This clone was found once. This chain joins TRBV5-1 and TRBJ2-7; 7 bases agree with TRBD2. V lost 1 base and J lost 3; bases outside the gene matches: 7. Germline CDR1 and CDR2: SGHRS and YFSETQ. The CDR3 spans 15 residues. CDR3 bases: TGCGCCAGCAGCTTGACTCCGGGACTAAGCTACGAGCAGTACTTC. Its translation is CASSLTPGLSYEQYF.

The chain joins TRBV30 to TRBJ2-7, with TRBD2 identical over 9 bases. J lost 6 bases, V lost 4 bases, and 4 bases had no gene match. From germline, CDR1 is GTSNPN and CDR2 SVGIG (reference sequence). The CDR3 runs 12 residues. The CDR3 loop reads CAWKASGTEQYF. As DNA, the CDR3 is TGTGCCTGGAAAGCTAGCGGGACCGAGCAGTACTTC.

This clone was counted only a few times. CDR3 coding DNA: TGTGCCAGTAGTTCGACAGGGGGGGCCAATCAGCCCCAGCATTTT. The encoded protein is CASSSTGGANQPQHF. V and J are TRBV19 and TRBJ1-5, with 9 bases fitting TRBD1. The ends lost 5 bases at V and 3 bases at J; junction bases unmatched: 5. CDR3 length: 15 amino acids. The V gene's germline CDR1 is LNHDA and CDR2 SQIVND (reference sequence).

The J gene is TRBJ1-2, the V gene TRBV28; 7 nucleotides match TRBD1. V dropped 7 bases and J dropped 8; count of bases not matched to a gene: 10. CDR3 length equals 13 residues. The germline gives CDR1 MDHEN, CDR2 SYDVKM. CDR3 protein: CASTRQGATGYTF. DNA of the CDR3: TGTGCCAGCACAAGACAGGGAGCAACAGGCTACACCTTC.

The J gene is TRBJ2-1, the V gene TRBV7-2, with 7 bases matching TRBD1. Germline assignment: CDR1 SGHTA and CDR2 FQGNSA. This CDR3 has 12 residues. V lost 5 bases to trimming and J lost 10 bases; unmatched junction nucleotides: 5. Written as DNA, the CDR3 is TGTGCCAGCAGCAAGGGGACAGTCGAGCAGTTCTTC. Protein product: CASSKGTVEQFF. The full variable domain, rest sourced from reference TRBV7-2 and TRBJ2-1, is GAGVSQSPSNKVTEKGKDVELRCDPISGHTALYWYRQSLGQGLEFLIYFQGNSAPDKSGLPSDRFSAERTGGSVSTLTIQRTQQEDSAVYLCASSKGTVEQFFGPGTRLTVL.

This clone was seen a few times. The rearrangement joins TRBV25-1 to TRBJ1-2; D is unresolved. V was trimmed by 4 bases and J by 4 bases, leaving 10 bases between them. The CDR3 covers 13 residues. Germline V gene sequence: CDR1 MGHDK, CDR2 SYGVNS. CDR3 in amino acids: CASSGYTGYGYTF. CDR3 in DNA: TGTGCCAGCAGTGGATATACGGGCTATGGCTACACCTTC.

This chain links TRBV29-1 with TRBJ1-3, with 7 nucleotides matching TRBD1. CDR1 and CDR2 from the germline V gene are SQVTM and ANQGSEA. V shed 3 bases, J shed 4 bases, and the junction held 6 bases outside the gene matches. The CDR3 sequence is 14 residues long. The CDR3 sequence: CSVDRGRGGNTIYF. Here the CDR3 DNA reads TGCAGCGTTGATAGGGGGCGCGGAGGAAACACCATATATTTT.